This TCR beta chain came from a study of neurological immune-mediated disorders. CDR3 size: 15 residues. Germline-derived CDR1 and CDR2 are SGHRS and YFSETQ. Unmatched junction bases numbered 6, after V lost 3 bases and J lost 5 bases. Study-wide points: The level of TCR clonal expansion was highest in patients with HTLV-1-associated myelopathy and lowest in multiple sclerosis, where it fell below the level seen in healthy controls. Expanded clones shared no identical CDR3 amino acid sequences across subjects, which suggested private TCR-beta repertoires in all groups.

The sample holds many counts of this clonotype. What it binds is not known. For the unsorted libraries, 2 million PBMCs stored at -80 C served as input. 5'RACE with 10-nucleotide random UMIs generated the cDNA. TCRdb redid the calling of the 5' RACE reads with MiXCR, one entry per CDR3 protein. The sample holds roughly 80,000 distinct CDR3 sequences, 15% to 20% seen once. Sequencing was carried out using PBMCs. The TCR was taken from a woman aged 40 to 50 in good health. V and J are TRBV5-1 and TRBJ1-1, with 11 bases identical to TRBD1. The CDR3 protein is CASSWGTGGNTEAFF. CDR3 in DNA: TGCGCCAGCAGCTGGGGGACAGGGGGGAATACTGAAGCTTTCTTT.